This TCR beta chain was identified during a study of identical twins. MiXCR, run by TCRdb on the 5' RACE reads, gives a single entry per CDR3 protein. The sample contains just under 550,000 distinct CDR3 sequences, roughly 15% of which appear only once. Between the trimmed V and J ends, which lost 5 bases and 3 bases, there was a span of 10 bases. The CDR3 length is 14 residues. From germline, CDR1 is ENHRY and CDR2 SYGVKD. This sample was shared with a second study, whose subject was yellow fever vaccine responses in identical twins.

Material for sequencing was CD4+ T cells sorted from blood. The source of this sequence is a young woman in good health. This chain connects TRBV10-3 to TRBJ2-2; possibly TRBD1 for D (6 bases). CDR3 amino acids: CAISPQGHTGELFF. The CDR3 bases are TGTGCCATCAGTCCACAGGGACACACCGGGGAGCTGTTTTTT.